This entry is about one TCR beta chain. V was clipped by 10 bases and J by 5 bases; unmatched bases: 7. In germline, CDR1 is ENHRY, CDR2 SYGVKD. The CDR3 totals 13 residues. CD45RO-negative CD8 cells positively selected for CCR7 made up the naive population, which excluded terminally differentiated effector memory CD45RA+ cells. The repertoire was sequenced with immunoSEQ multiplex PCR; TCRdb's copy has only in-frame clones and lacks some. The sample shows roughly 2,000,000 clones, approximately 94% of them seen only once. This sample was included in a study of shared clonotypes between healthy human individuals.

This chain links TRBV10-3 with TRBJ1-5; 8 bases align to TRBD1. Sequencing used naive CD8+ T cells sorted from blood. The TCR was taken from a man aged 18 to 29 in good health. The CDR3 protein is CATATGEYQPQHF. Here the CDR3 DNA reads TGTGCCACCGCGACAGGGGAATATCAGCCCCAGCATTTT.